This T cell receptor (beta chain) was captured in a study of cytomegalovirus exposure and HLA in healthy donors. Overall study context: The roughly 120 million unique TCR beta sequences, from around 200 million T cells, were found by an earlier analysis. The study, taken as a whole, reports: A later analysis showed TCR association rates differing by HLA locus, peaking at DRB1 and lowest at HLA-C. TCR beta chains numbering approximately 150 were designated cytomegalovirus-associated.

A multiplex PCR was run with 60 Vbeta primers and 13 Jbeta primers. Generated by immunoSEQ multiplex PCR, the TCRdb table keeps only in-frame clones and is missing some. This table holds tens of thousands of clones, roughly two thirds found once. The donors comprised healthy bone marrow donors. There are 15 residues in the CDR3. Germline-derived CDR1 and CDR2 are MNHNS and SASEGT. V lost 0 bases to trimming and J lost 5 bases; unmatched junction nucleotides: 5. Concerning this clone: The antigen is undetermined.

The receptor was isolated from a woman in her thirties in good health and CMV-seronegative. The sequencing input was PBMCs. The V and J genes are TRBV6-1 and TRBJ2-7, with TRBD1 matching 9 bases. The DNA for the CDR3 is TGTGCCAGCAGTGAAGCGGGGGACAGGGAGGACGAGCAGTACTTC. Protein product: CASSEAGDREDEQYF.